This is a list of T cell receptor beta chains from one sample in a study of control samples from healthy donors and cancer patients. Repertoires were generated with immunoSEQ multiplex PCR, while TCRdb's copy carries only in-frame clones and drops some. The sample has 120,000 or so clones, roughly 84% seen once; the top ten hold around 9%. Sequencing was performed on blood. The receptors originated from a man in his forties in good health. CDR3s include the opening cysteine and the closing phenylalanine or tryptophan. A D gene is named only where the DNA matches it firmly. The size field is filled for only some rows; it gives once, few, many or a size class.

cdr3_aa: CASSPRDRGSTDTQYF; cdr3_nt: TGTGCCAGCAGCCCCAGGGACAGGGGGTCCACAGATACGCAGTATTTT; clone_size: .; d_call: TRBD1; v_call: TRBV7-3; j_call: TRBJ2-3
cdr3_aa: CASSPRTENTEAFF; cdr3_nt: TGTGCCAGCTCACCACGAACAGAGAACACTGAAGCTTTCTTT; clone_size: .; d_call: .; v_call: TRBV18; j_call: TRBJ1-1
cdr3_aa: CASSVAGNSGNTIYF; cdr3_nt: TGTGCCAGCAGCGTTGCCGGGAACTCTGGAAACACCATATATTTT; clone_size: once; d_call: .; v_call: TRBV9; j_call: TRBJ1-3
cdr3_aa: CASSHGATNEKLFF; cdr3_nt: TGTGCCAGCTCACATGGGGCCACTAATGAAAAACTGTTTTTT; clone_size: .; d_call: .; v_call: TRBV18; j_call: TRBJ1-4
cdr3_aa: CASSAGQGFEKLFF; cdr3_nt: TGTGCCAGCAGCGCAGGACAGGGTTTTGAAAAACTGTTTTTT; clone_size: .; d_call: TRBD1; v_call: TRBV7-2; j_call: TRBJ1-4
cdr3_aa: CASSAGTGGPSGNTIYF; cdr3_nt: TGTGCCAGCAGTGCCGGGACAGGGGGTCCCTCTGGAAACACCATATATTTT; clone_size: .; d_call: TRBD1; v_call: TRBV2; j_call: TRBJ1-3
cdr3_aa: CASSPGTGSYNEQFF; cdr3_nt: TGCGCCAGCAGCCCGGGGACAGGCTCCTACAATGAGCAGTTCTTC; clone_size: .; d_call: TRBD1; v_call: TRBV5-1; j_call: TRBJ2-1
cdr3_aa: CASSLAGGGGYTF; cdr3_nt: TGCGCCAGCAGCTTGGCCGGGGGCGGCGGCTACACCTTC; clone_size: .; d_call: .; v_call: TRBV5-1; j_call: TRBJ1-2
cdr3_aa: CASSPLRGGGHTEAFF; cdr3_nt: TGTGCCAGCTCACCTCTCCGTGGAGGTGGGCACACTGAAGCTTTCTTT; clone_size: .; d_call: .; v_call: TRBV18; j_call: TRBJ1-1
cdr3_aa: CATSNALGAQYF; cdr3_nt: TGTGCCACCAGCAACGCTCTAGGGGCCCAGTACTTC; clone_size: .; d_call: .; v_call: TRBV15; j_call: TRBJ2-5
cdr3_aa: CATTPGGNQPQHF; cdr3_nt: TGTGCCACCACCCCAGGTGGCAATCAGCCCCAGCATTTT; clone_size: .; d_call: .; v_call: TRBV15; j_call: TRBJ1-5
cdr3_aa: CASRSGTRTDTQYF; cdr3_nt: TGCGCCAGCCGCTCGGGAACCCGCACAGATACGCAGTATTTT; clone_size: .; d_call: .; v_call: TRBV5-1; j_call: TRBJ2-3
cdr3_aa: CASSLSPAAIYGYTF; cdr3_nt: TGTGCCAGCAGCCTCTCCCCGGCAGCCATATATGGCTACACCTTC; clone_size: .; d_call: .; v_call: TRBV7-9; j_call: TRBJ1-2
cdr3_aa: CASSDRGLQYNEQFF; cdr3_nt: TGTGCCAGCAGCGACAGGGGACTACAGTACAATGAGCAGTTCTTC; clone_size: .; d_call: .; v_call: TRBV6-6; j_call: TRBJ2-1
cdr3_aa: CAISTGTANSYTF; cdr3_nt: TGTGCCATCAGTACCGGGACGGCCAACAGCTACACCTTC; clone_size: .; d_call: .; v_call: TRBV10-3; j_call: TRBJ1-2
cdr3_aa: CASSRSGETQYF; cdr3_nt: TGTGCCAGCAGTCGCTCCGGGGAGACCCAGTACTTC; clone_size: .; d_call: .; v_call: TRBV7-2; j_call: TRBJ2-5
cdr3_aa: CASSDVRDRTYEQYF; cdr3_nt: TGTGCCAGCAGTGACGTCAGGGACCGTACCTACGAGCAGTACTTC; clone_size: .; d_call: .; v_call: TRBV25-1; j_call: TRBJ2-7
cdr3_aa: CASSSGQGSEKLFF; cdr3_nt: TGTGCCAGCAGTTCGGGACAGGGGAGTGAAAAACTGTTTTTT; clone_size: few; d_call: TRBD1; v_call: TRBV6-2/TRBV6-3; j_call: TRBJ1-4
cdr3_aa: CASSSAGVGETQYF; cdr3_nt: TGTGCCAGCAGCTCGGCGGGGGTGGGAGAGACCCAGTACTTC; clone_size: .; d_call: TRBD2; v_call: TRBV7-2; j_call: TRBJ2-5
cdr3_aa: CASSEGRFSNQPQHF; cdr3_nt: TGTGCCAGCAGTGAGGGGAGGTTTAGCAATCAGCCCCAGCATTTT; clone_size: .; d_call: .; v_call: TRBV25-1; j_call: TRBJ1-5
cdr3_aa: CASSEAQRFAEAFF; cdr3_nt: TGTGCCAGCAGCGAGGCACAGCGGTTCGCTGAAGCTTTCTTT; clone_size: .; d_call: .; v_call: TRBV7-2; j_call: TRBJ1-1
cdr3_aa: CANSLQWGISSYEQYF; cdr3_nt: TGTGCCAACAGCCTCCAGTGGGGGATAAGCTCCTACGAGCAGTACTTC; clone_size: .; d_call: .; v_call: TRBV7-2; j_call: TRBJ2-7
cdr3_aa: CASSLAGQPQHF; cdr3_nt: TGTGCCAGCAGTTTGGCAGGACAGCCCCAGCATTTT; clone_size: .; d_call: .; v_call: TRBV12-3/TRBV12-4; j_call: TRBJ1-5
cdr3_aa: CATSDLAGNNQPQHF; cdr3_nt: TGTGCCACCAGTGATTTGGCTGGGAACAATCAGCCCCAGCATTTT; clone_size: .; d_call: .; v_call: TRBV24-1; j_call: TRBJ1-5
cdr3_aa: CSVDRGQRRGEAFF; cdr3_nt: TGCAGCGTTGATCGGGGACAGAGGAGGGGTGAAGCTTTCTTT; clone_size: .; d_call: TRBD1; v_call: TRBV29-1; j_call: TRBJ1-1
cdr3_aa: CASSRGPSEKLFF; cdr3_nt: TGTGCCAGCTCCCGCGGGCCTAGTGAAAAACTGTTTTTT; clone_size: .; d_call: .; v_call: TRBV6-6; j_call: TRBJ1-4
cdr3_aa: CASSRSTRGYGYTF; cdr3_nt: TGTGCCAGCAGTCGCTCCACACGAGGCTATGGCTACACCTTC; clone_size: once; d_call: .; v_call: TRBV6-5; j_call: TRBJ1-2
cdr3_aa: CASSMGRGVLNQPQHF; cdr3_nt: TGTGCCAGTAGTATGGGCAGGGGGGTACTCAATCAGCCCCAGCATTTT; clone_size: .; d_call: TRBD1; v_call: TRBV19; j_call: TRBJ1-5
cdr3_aa: CASTRYRNSPLHF; cdr3_nt: TGTGCCAGCACCCGATACAGAAATTCACCCCTCCACTTT; clone_size: .; d_call: .; v_call: TRBV12-3/TRBV12-4; j_call: TRBJ1-6
cdr3_aa: CSARSPNQPQHF; cdr3_nt: TGCAGCGCCAGGAGTCCAAATCAGCCCCAGCATTTT; clone_size: once; d_call: .; v_call: TRBV29-1; j_call: TRBJ1-5
cdr3_aa: CAWSFGTSNSPLHF; cdr3_nt: TGTGCCTGGAGTTTCGGGACATCTAATTCACCCCTCCACTTT; clone_size: once; d_call: .; v_call: TRBV30; j_call: TRBJ1-6
cdr3_aa: CSVVRGVTEAFF; cdr3_nt: TGCAGCGTTGTCCGGGGGGTGACTGAAGCTTTCTTT; clone_size: .; d_call: .; v_call: TRBV29-1; j_call: TRBJ1-1
cdr3_aa: CASRVQVISGNTIYF; cdr3_nt: TGTGCCAGCAGGGTCCAGGTGATCTCTGGAAACACCATATATTTT; clone_size: once; d_call: .; v_call: TRBV28; j_call: TRBJ1-3
cdr3_aa: CASSLVGYNEQFF; cdr3_nt: TGCGCCAGCAGCTTGGTCGGGTACAATGAGCAGTTCTTC; clone_size: .; d_call: .; v_call: TRBV5-1; j_call: TRBJ2-1
cdr3_aa: CASSHAGAHEQYF; cdr3_nt: TGCGCCAGCAGCCACGCGGGGGCCCACGAGCAGTACTTC; clone_size: .; d_call: .; v_call: TRBV5-1; j_call: TRBJ2-7
cdr3_aa: CAWSVQGQGNTIYF; cdr3_nt: TGTGCCTGGAGTGTACAGGGGCAGGGAAACACCATATATTTT; clone_size: .; d_call: TRBD1; v_call: TRBV30; j_call: TRBJ1-3
cdr3_aa: CSVRNPGGHTEAFF; cdr3_nt: TGCAGCGTTCGAAACCCCGGGGGGCACACTGAAGCTTTCTTT; clone_size: .; d_call: .; v_call: TRBV29-1; j_call: TRBJ1-1
cdr3_aa: CASSPKNRGFSGNTIYF; cdr3_nt: TGCGCCAGCAGCCCCAAAAACCGAGGTTTTTCTGGAAACACCATATATTTT; clone_size: .; d_call: .; v_call: TRBV4-1; j_call: TRBJ1-3
cdr3_aa: CASSALGAGANVLTF; cdr3_nt: TGTGCCAGCAGCGCCCTCGGAGCTGGGGCCAACGTCCTGACTTTC; clone_size: .; d_call: .; v_call: TRBV11-3; j_call: TRBJ2-6
cdr3_aa: CATSEPGQGNEKLFF; cdr3_nt: TGTGCCACCAGTGAACCTGGGCAGGGGAATGAAAAACTGTTTTTT; clone_size: .; d_call: .; v_call: TRBV24-1; j_call: TRBJ1-4
cdr3_aa: CASSRDRAGANVLTF; cdr3_nt: TGTGCCAGCAGCAGAGACAGGGCTGGGGCCAACGTCCTGACTTTC; clone_size: .; d_call: TRBD1; v_call: TRBV11-3; j_call: TRBJ2-6
cdr3_aa: CASSDRERMNTEAFF; cdr3_nt: TGTGCCAGCAGCGACAGGGAACGAATGAACACTGAAGCTTTCTTT; clone_size: .; d_call: TRBD1; v_call: TRBV11-3; j_call: TRBJ1-1
cdr3_aa: CASSLDIEDTQYF; cdr3_nt: TGTGCCAGCAGCTTAGATATTGAGGATACGCAGTATTTT; clone_size: .; d_call: .; v_call: TRBV11-3; j_call: TRBJ2-3
cdr3_aa: CVSRTGVNTEAFF; cdr3_nt: TGCGTCAGCAGGACAGGAGTGAACACTGAAGCTTTCTTT; clone_size: .; d_call: TRBD1; v_call: TRBV5-1; j_call: TRBJ1-1
cdr3_aa: CASSADRVDEKLFF; cdr3_nt: TGTGCCAGCAGCGCCGACAGGGTAGATGAAAAACTGTTTTTT; clone_size: .; d_call: TRBD1; v_call: TRBV25-1; j_call: TRBJ1-4
cdr3_aa: CASSATDRVTQYF; cdr3_nt: TGTGCCAGCAGCGCGACGGACCGGGTAACCCAGTACTTC; clone_size: .; d_call: .; v_call: TRBV9; j_call: TRBJ2-5
cdr3_aa: CASSSLAGGTQYF; cdr3_nt: TGTGCCAGCAGCTCCCTAGCGGGGGGGACCCAGTACTTC; clone_size: .; d_call: TRBD2; v_call: TRBV7-2; j_call: TRBJ2-5
cdr3_aa: CASSYRGSIPYEQYF; cdr3_nt: TGTGCCAGCAGTTACCGCGGGAGTATCCCCTACGAGCAGTACTTC; clone_size: once; d_call: TRBD2; v_call: TRBV6-2/TRBV6-3; j_call: TRBJ2-7
cdr3_aa: CASSVATRKGGVGGRQPQHF; cdr3_nt: TGTGCCAGCAGCGTAGCTACTAGGAAAGGCGGAGTTGGGGGGAGGCAGCCCCAGCATTTT; clone_size: .; d_call: .; v_call: TRBV9; j_call: TRBJ1-5
cdr3_aa: CASSLGSWGTGLYEQYF; cdr3_nt: TGTGCCAGCAGCTTGGGATCTTGGGGGACAGGGTTATACGAGCAGTACTTC; clone_size: .; d_call: TRBD1; v_call: TRBV9; j_call: TRBJ2-7
cdr3_aa: CASRRTGNYGYTF; cdr3_nt: TGTGCCAGCCGCCGGACGGGAAACTATGGCTACACCTTC; clone_size: .; d_call: .; v_call: TRBV7-9; j_call: TRBJ1-2
cdr3_aa: CATSARGDEQFF; cdr3_nt: TGTGCCACCAGTGCTAGGGGCGATGAGCAGTTCTTC; clone_size: .; d_call: .; v_call: TRBV24-1; j_call: TRBJ2-1
cdr3_aa: CASSLGTNSYEQYF; cdr3_nt: TGCGCCAGCAGCTTAGGGACAAATTCCTACGAGCAGTACTTC; clone_size: .; d_call: .; v_call: TRBV5-1; j_call: TRBJ2-7
cdr3_aa: CASSQGETTPSYEQYF; cdr3_nt: TGCGCCAGCAGCCAGGGGGAAACCACCCCCTCCTACGAGCAGTACTTC; clone_size: .; d_call: .; v_call: TRBV4-1; j_call: TRBJ2-7
cdr3_aa: CASSSRDTLGYTF; cdr3_nt: TGTGCCAGCAGCTCCCGGGACACTCTTGGCTACACCTTC; clone_size: .; d_call: .; v_call: TRBV2; j_call: TRBJ1-2